This TCR beta chain was recovered during a study of T-cell memory formation after mild COVID-19. From the 5' RACE reads, TCRdb called clonotypes with MiXCR, one entry per CDR3 protein. The table includes 310,000 or so distinct CDR3 sequences, about a sixth detected once. The material sequenced was PBMCs or a T cell subset sorted from them (not recorded which). The sequence came from a man between 18 and 35 years old who had mild COVID-19 (a few samples of this study predate the infection). Cell type and time point are not known.

CDR3 amino acids: CASSETLSHAFF. The CDR3 DNA reads TGTGCCAGCAGTGAAACCCTTTCGCACGCTTTCTTT. The rearrangement joins TRBV2 to TRBJ1-1; D not resolved. Germline-derived CDR1 and CDR2 are SNHLY and FYNNEI. V shed 2 bases and J shed 11 bases, with 12 bases lying between them. The CDR3 is 12 residues long. The complete variable domain, with remaining parts taken from reference TRBV2 and TRBJ1-1, reads EPEVTQTPSHQVTQMGQEVILRCVPISNHLYFYWYRQILGQKVEFLVSFYNNEISEKSEIFDDQFSVERPDGSNFTLKIRSTKLEDSAMYFCASSETLSHAFFGQGTRLTVV.